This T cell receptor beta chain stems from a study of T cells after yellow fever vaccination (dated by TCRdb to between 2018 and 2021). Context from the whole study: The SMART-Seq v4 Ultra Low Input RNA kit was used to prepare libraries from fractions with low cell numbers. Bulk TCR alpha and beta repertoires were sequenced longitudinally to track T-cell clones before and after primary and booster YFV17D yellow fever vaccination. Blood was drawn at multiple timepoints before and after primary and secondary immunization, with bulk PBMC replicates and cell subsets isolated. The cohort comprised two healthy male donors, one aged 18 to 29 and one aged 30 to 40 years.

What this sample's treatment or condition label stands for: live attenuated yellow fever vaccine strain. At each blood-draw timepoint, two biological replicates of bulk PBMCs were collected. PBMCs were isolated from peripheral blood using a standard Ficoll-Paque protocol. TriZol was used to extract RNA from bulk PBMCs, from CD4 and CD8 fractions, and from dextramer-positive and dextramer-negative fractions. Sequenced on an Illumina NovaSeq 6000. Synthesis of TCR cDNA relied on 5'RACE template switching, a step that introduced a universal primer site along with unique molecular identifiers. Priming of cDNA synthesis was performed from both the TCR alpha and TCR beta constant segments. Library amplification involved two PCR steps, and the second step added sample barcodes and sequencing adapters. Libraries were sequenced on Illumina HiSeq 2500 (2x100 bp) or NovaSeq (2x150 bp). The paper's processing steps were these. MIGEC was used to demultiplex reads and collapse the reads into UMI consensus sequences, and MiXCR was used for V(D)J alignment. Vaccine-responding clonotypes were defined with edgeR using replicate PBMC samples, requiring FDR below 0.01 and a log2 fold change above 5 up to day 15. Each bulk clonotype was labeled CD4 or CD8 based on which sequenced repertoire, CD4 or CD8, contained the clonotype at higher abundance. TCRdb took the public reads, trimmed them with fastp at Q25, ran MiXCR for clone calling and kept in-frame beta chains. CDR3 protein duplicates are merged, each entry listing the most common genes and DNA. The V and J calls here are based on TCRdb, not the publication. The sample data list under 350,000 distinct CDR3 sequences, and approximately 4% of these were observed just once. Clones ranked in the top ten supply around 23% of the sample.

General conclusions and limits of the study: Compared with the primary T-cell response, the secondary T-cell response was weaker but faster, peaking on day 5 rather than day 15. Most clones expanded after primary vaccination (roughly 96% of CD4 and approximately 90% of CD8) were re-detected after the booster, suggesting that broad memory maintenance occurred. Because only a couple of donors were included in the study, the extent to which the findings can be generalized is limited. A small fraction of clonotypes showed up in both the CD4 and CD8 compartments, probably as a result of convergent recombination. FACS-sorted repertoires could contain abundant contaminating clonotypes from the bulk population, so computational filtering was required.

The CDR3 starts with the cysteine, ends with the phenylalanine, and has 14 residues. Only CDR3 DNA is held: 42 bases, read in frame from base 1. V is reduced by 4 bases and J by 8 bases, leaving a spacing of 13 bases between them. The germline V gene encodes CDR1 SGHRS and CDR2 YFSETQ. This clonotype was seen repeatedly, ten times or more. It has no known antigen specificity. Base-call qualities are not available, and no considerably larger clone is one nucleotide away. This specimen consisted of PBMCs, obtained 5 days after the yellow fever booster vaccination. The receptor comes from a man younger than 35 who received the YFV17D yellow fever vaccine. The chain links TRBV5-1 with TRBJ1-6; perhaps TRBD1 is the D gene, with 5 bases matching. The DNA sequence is TGCGCCAGCAGCGAGGACGGGGGATATTCACCCCTCCACTTT. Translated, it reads CASSEDGGYSPLHF.